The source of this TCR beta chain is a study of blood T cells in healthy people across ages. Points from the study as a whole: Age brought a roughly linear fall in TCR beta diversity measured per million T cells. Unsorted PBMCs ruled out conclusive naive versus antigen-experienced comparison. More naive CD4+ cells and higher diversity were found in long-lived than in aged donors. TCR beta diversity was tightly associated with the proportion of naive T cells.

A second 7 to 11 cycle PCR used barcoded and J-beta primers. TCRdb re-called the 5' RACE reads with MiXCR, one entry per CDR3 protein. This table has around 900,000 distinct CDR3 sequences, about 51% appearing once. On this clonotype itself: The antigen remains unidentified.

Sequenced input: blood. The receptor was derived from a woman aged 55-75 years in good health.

The CDR3 nucleotides are TGTGCCAGCAGTTTATCATCCCGCCAAGGGGTAATGAACACTGAAGCTTTCTTT. It codes for CASSLSSRQGVMNTEAFF. The chain has TRBV27 and TRBJ1-1; tentatively, D is TRBD1 (5 bases). The CDR3 is 18 amino acids. V was shortened by 0 bases and J by 0 bases, with 17 bases between the two germline ends. Germline loops: CDR1 MNHEY, CDR2 SMNVEV (reference sequence).